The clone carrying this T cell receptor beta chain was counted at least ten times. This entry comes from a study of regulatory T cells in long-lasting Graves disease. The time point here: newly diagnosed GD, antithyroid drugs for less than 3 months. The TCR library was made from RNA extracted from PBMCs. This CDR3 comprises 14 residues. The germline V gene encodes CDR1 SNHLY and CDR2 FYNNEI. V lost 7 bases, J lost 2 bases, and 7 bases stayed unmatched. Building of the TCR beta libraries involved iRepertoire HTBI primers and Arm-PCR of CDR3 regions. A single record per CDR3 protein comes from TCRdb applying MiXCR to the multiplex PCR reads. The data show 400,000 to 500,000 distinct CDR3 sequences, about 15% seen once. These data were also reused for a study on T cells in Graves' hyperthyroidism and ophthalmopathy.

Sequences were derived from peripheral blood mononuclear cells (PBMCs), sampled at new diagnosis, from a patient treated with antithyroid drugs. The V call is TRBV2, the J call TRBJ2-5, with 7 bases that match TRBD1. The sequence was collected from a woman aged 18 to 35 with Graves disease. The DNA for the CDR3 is TGTGCCAGCAATAGGGACAGACTGCAAGAGACCCAGTACTTC. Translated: CASNRDRLQETQYF. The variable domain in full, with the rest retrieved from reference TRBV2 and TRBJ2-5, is EPEVTQTPSHQVTQMGQEVILRCVPISNHLYFYWYRQILGQKVEFLVSFYNNEISEKSEIFDDQFSVERPDGSNFTLKIRSTKLEDSAMYFCASNRDRLQETQYFGPGTRLLVL.